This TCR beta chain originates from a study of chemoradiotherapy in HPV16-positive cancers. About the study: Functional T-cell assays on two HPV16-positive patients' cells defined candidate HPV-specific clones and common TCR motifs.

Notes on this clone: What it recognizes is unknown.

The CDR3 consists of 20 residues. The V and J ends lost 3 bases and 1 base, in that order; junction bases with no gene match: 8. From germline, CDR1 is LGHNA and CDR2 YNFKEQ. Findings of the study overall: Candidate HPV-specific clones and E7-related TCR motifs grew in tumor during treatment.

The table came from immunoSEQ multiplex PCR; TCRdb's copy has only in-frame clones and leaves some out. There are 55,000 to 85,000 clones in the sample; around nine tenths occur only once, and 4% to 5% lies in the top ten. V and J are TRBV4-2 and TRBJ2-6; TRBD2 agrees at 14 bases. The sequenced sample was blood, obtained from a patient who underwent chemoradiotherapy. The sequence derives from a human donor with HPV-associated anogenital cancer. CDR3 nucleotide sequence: TGTGCCAGCAGCCAGGAACCGGGACTAGCGGGAGTTTCTGGGGCCAACGTCCTGACTTTC. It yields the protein CASSQEPGLAGVSGANVLTF.